This T cell receptor beta chain was recovered during a study of graft-versus-host responses after intestinal transplantation. Across the whole study: Recipients had transplants, and these were multivisceral, liver-intestinal, or isolated intestinal. After anti-thymocyte globulin induction, recipients took tacrolimus and steroids for 3 to 4 years.

As regards this clone: No antigen is known for it.

Whole-study results and caveats: Some patients had graft-donor T cell macrochimerism, and their allografts showed high graft-versus-host to host-versus-graft clonal ratios.

Clones were sequenced by immunoSEQ multiplex PCR, and TCRdb holds only the in-frame ones, with some missing. The table includes over 100,000 clones, approximately 90% detected once. Looked up from germline, CDR1 is LGHNA and CDR2 is YNFKEQ. V lost 1 base to trimming and J lost 4 bases, with 14 bases between them. CDR3 length equals 16 residues. This clonotype originated in a human donor who was the organ donor for an intestinal transplant. The sequences come from unstimulated CD4+ T cells sorted from spleen or lymph node cells, collected before transplant. This chain joins TRBV4-2 and TRBJ2-1; D is perhaps TRBD2 (5 bases). Here the CDR3 reads CASSQALEGWYNEQFF. The CDR3, as DNA: TGTGCCAGCAGCCAAGCGCTAGAGGGTTGGTACAATGAGCAGTTCTTC.